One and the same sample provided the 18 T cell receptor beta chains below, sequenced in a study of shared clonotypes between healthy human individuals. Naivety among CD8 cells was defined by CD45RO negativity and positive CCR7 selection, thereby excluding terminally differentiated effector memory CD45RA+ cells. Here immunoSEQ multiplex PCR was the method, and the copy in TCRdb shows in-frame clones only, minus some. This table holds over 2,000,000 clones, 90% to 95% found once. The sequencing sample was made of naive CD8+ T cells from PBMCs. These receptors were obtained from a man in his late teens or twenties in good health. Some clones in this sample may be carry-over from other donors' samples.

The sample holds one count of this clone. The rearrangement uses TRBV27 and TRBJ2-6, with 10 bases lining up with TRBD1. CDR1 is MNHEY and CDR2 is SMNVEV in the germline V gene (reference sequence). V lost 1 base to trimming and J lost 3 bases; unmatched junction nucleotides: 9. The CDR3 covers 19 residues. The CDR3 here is CASSLWGTGENVGANVLTF. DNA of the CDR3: TGTGCCAGCAGTTTATGGGGGACAGGGGAAAACGTTGGGGCCAACGTCCTGACTTTC.

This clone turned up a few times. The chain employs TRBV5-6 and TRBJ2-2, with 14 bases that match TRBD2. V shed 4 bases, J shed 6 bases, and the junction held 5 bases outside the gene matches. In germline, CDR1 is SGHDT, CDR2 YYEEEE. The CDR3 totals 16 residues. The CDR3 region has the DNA TGTGCCAGCAGCCCGACTAGCGGGAGGGCCTCCGGGGAGCTGTTTTTT. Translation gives CASSPTSGRASGELFF.

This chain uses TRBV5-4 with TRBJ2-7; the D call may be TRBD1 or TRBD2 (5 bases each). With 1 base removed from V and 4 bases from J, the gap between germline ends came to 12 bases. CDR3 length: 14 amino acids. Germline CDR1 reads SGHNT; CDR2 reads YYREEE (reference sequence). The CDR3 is CASSLWGSEYEQYF. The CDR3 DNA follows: TGTGCCAGCAGCTTGTGGGGGAGTGAATACGAGCAGTACTTC.

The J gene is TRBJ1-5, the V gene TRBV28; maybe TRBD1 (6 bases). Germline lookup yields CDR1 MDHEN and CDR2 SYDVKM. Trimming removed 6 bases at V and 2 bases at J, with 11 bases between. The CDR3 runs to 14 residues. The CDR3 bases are TGTGCCAGCAGGGGGGGGCTGGGCAATCAGCCCCAGCATTTT. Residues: CASRGGLGNQPQHF.

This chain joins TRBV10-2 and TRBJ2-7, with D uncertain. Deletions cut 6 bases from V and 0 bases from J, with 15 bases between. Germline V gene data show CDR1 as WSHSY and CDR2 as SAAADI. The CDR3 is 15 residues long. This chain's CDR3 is CASSPGYNPSYEQYF. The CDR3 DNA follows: TGCGCCAGCAGCCCAGGCTACAACCCCTCCTACGAGCAGTACTTC.

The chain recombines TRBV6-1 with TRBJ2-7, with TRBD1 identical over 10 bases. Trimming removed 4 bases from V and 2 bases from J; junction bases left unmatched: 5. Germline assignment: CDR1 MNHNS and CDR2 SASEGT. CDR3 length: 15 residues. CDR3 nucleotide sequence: TGTGCCAGCAGTGCCGGGACAGGGGCGCCCTACGAGCAGTACTTC. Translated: CASSAGTGAPYEQYF.

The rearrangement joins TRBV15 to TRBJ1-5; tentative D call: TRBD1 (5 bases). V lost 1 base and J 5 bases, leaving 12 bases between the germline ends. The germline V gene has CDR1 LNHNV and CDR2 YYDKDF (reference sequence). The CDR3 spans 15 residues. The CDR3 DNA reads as TGTGCCACCAGCAGAGGATCAGGGATGGATCAGCCCCAGCATTTT. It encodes CATSRGSGMDQPQHF.

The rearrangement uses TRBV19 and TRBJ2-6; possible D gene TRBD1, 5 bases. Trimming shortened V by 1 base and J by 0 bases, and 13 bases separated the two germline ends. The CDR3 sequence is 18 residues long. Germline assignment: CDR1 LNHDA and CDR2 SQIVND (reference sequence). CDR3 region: CASSIVAGKPSGANVLTF. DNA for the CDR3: TGTGCCAGTAGTATAGTCGCAGGGAAACCCTCTGGGGCCAACGTCCTGACTTTC.

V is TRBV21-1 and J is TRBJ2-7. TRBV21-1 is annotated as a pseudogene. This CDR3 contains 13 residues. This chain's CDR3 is CASRSSASYEQYF. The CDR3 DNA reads TGTGCCAGCAGGAGCTCGGCCTCCTACGAGCAGTACTTC.

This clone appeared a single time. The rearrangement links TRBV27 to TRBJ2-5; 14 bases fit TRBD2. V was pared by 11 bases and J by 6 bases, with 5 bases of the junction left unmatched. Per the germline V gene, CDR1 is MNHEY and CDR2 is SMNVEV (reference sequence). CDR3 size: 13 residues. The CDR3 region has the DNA TGTGCCTGGACTAGCGGGAGGAGTAAGACCCAGTACTTC. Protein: CAWTSGRSKTQYF.

The CDR3 sequence is CASSVDWDRGQETQYF. For the CDR3, the DNA is TGTGCCAGCAGCGTAGACTGGGACAGGGGCCAAGAGACCCAGTACTTC. The chain couples TRBV9 to TRBJ2-5, with 10 bases matching TRBD1. The germline V gene has CDR1 SGDLS and CDR2 YYNGEE. This CDR3 is built from 16 residues. V shed 0 bases and J 1 base; nucleotides not matched to a gene: 3.

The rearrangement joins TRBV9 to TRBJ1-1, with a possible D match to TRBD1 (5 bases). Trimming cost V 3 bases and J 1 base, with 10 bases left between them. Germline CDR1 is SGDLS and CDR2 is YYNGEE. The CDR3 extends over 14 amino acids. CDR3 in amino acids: CASSEGPGNTEAFF. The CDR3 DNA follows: TGTGCCAGCAGCGAGGGGCCGGGGAACACTGAAGCTTTCTTT.

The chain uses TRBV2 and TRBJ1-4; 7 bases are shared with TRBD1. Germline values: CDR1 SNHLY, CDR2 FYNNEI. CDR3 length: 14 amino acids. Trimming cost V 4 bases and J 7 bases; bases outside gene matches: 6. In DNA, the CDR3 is TGTGCCAGCAGTGTAAGGGGGCGAATTGAAAAACTGTTTTTT. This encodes CASSVRGRIEKLFF.

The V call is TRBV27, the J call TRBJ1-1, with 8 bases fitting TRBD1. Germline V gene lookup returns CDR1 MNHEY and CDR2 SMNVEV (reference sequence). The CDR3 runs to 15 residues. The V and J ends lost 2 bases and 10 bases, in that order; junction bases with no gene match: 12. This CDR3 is CASSLTMRDRPRAFF. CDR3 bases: TGTGCCAGCAGTTTAACTATGAGGGACAGGCCAAGAGCTTTCTTT.

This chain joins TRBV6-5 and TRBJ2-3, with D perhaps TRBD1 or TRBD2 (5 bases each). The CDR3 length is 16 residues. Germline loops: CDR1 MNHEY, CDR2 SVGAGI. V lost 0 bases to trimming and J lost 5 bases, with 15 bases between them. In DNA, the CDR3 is TGTGCCAGCAGTTACTCGGGCTCCAGAGGGGTAGATACGCAGTATTTT. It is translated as CASSYSGSRGVDTQYF.

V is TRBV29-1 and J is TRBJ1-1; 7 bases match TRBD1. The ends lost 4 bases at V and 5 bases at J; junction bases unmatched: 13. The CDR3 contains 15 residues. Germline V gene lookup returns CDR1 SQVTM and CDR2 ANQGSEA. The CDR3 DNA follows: TGCAGCGTTGTGGGAGGGGGCCTCACCAGGACTGAAGCTTTCTTT. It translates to CSVVGGGLTRTEAFF.

In nucleotides, the CDR3 is TGTGCCAGCAGCTTTTGGGGTTACGATGGCTACACCTTC. Translated, it gives CASSFWGYDGYTF. The chain links TRBV7-8 to TRBJ1-2; D is unresolved. This CDR3 region has 13 residues. Trimming took 3 bases from V and 6 from J, leaving 11 bases between them. Germline V CDR1 and CDR2: SGHVS, FQNEAQ.

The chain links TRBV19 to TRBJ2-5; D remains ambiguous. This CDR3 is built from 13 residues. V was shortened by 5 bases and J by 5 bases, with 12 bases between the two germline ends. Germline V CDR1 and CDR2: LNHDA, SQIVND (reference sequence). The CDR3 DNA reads TGTGCCAGTAGTTTGTACAGTGGGGAGACCCAGTACTTC. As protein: CASSLYSGETQYF.